Below are 8 T cell receptor beta chains sequenced from a single sample in a study of Ad26.COV2.S vaccination and SARS-CoV-2 variants. This table comes from immunoSEQ multiplex PCR, and its TCRdb copy is limited to in-frame clones, with some not included. In the table there are 440,000 or so clones, roughly 91% of which are singletons. Treatment described: approximately 18 received Ad26.COV2.S at low or high dose, single or two shots; several received placebo; per-sample allocation not given. On day 63 after the first injection, vaccine and placebo recipients gave samples. Sequenced here: peripheral blood, sampled in a trial of Ad26.COV2.S vaccine versus placebo. The receptors derive from a person aged 18-65 years who received the Ad26.COV2.S COVID-19 vaccine or a placebo.

This chain links TRBV4-2 with TRBJ2-7; 9 bases fit TRBD2. J gave up 0 bases and V 0 bases, and 6 bases lay outside the gene matches. Germline V gives CDR1 LGHNA, CDR2 YNFKEQ. CDR3 length: 17 amino acids. The CDR3 reads CASSQERLAGSSYEQYF. CDR3 nucleotides: TGTGCCAGCAGCCAAGAGCGCCTAGCGGGGAGCTCCTACGAGCAGTACTTC.

V gene TRBV14 combines with J gene TRBJ1-2; D not resolved. V lost 0 bases and J lost 4, with 6 bases in between. The CDR3 runs 13 residues. Germline V gene lookup returns CDR1 SGHDN and CDR2 FVKESK. Here the CDR3 DNA reads TGTGCCAGCAGCCAAGAGCGGGTCTATGGCTACACCTTC. Encoded protein: CASSQERVYGYTF.

The V gene is TRBV28, the J gene TRBJ2-5, with D perhaps TRBD1 (6 bases). V gave up 3 bases and J gave up 1 base, with 12 bases separating them. The CDR3 sequence is 15 residues long. Germline CDR1 MDHEN, CDR2 SYDVKM. The CDR3 spells CASSFPHRVQETQYF. The CDR3 nucleotides are TGTGCCAGCAGTTTCCCCCACAGGGTCCAAGAGACCCAGTACTTC.

The chain links TRBV4-1 to TRBJ1-2; D gene ambiguous. Germline-derived CDR1 and CDR2 are MGHRA and YSYEKL. CDR3 length: 14 amino acids. Trimming took 0 bases from V and 3 from J, leaving 8 bases between them. The DNA of the CDR3 is TGCGCCAGCAGCCAAGAATGGGGTGACTATGGCTACACCTTC. It is translated as CASSQEWGDYGYTF.

This chain links TRBV19 with TRBJ1-5; weak D call: TRBD1 (6 bases). The CDR3 covers 16 residues. Per the germline V gene, CDR1 is LNHDA and CDR2 is SQIVND (reference sequence). Trimming cost V 1 base and J 0 bases, with 10 bases left between them. The CDR3 bases are TGTGCCAGTAGTATAGGCAGGGGCCATAGCAATCAGCCCCAGCATTTT. It encodes CASSIGRGHSNQPQHF.

The chain has TRBV5-1 and TRBJ2-2, with 9 bases lining up with TRBD2. V lost 1 base to trimming and J lost 4 bases; unmatched junction nucleotides: 11. This CDR3 is built from 18 residues. CDR1 SGHRS and CDR2 YFSETQ come from the germline V gene. The DNA of the CDR3 is TGCGCCAGCAGCTTGTCTAGCGGGATGGTCGGGGGCACCGGGGAGCTGTTTTTT. This gives the protein CASSLSSGMVGGTGELFF.

This chain connects TRBV27 to TRBJ1-5; possible D gene TRBD1, 5 bases. Trimming took off 6 bases at V and 7 bases at J, with 22 bases between the two ends. CDR1 is MNHEY, CDR2 SMNVEV, per germline (reference sequence). The CDR3 has 16 residues. The CDR3 spells CASSHKAQGVGQPQHF. CDR3 nucleotides: TGTGCCAGCAGCCACAAAGCTCAGGGAGTGGGCCAGCCCCAGCATTTT.

The chain couples TRBV9 to TRBJ2-5, with D perhaps TRBD1 (6 bases). Trimming shortened V by 3 bases and J by 11 bases, and 17 bases separated the two germline ends. CDR1 is SGDLS, CDR2 YYNGEE, per germline. The CDR3 consists of 13 residues. This chain's CDR3 is CASSAPGHPRQYF. Written as DNA, the CDR3 is TGTGCCAGCAGCGCCCCGGGACACCCGAGACAGTACTTC. Together with reference TRBV9 and TRBJ2-5, the CDR3 gives the full variable domain: DSGVTQTPKHLITATGQRVTLRCSPRSGDLSVYWYQQSLDQGLQFLIQYYNGEERAKGNILERFSAQQFPDLHSELNLSSLELGDSALYFCASSAPGHPRQYFGPGTRLLVL.